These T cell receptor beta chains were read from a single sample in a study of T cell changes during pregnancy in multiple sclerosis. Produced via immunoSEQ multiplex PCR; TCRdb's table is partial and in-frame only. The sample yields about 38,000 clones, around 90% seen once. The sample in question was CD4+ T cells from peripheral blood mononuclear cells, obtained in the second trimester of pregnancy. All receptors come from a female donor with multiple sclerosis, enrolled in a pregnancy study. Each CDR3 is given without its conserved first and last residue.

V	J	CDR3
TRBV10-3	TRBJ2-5	AISHAQETQY
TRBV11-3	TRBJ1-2	ASSLGQGYGYT
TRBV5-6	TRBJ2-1	ASSRSGTGYYNEQF
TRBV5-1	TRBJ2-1	ASSLGRGINEQF
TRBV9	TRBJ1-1	ASSVGRGRNTEAF
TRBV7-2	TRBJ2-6	ASSLLPGSGANVLT
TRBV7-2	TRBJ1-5	ASSLGGANQPQH
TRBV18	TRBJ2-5	ASSSDYLQETQY
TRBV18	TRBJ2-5	ASSQQSGHIQETQY
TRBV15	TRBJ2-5	ATSRGGTPGETQY
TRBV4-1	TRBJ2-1	ASSQVGAGRHNEQF
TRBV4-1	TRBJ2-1	ASSQGQGSYNEQF
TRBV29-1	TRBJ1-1	SVEGTGTTEAF
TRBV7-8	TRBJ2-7	ASSRDSYSYEQY
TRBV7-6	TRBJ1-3	ASSSALSGTGNTIY
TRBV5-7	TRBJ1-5	ASSFPTEVRQPQH
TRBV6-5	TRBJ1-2	ASSETGAYGYT
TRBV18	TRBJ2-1	ASSPRATGVPEQF
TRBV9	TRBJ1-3	ASSSTGGFTIY
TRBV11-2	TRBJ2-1	ASSHFLAGADEQF
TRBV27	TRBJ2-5	ASSLMEGGQGVTQY
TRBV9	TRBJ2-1	ASSVGVSANEQF
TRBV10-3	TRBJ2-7	AISPGLAGAHEQY
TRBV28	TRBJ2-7	ASSLRSGSSEQY
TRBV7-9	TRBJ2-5	ASSLLSGRQTQY
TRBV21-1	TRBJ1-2	ASRKKGDGGHGYT
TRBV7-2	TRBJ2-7	ASSLALSAYEQY
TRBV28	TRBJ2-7	ASRGTGDEQY
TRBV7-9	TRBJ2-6	ASSTKLTISGANVLT
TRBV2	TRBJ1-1	ASIRVMNTEAF
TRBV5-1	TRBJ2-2	ASSSGQNTGELF
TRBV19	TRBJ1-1	ASSFRGNTEAF
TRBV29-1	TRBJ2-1	SVDLGLNEQF
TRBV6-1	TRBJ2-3	ASSEASGTGEY
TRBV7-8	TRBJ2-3	ASSPGRLTDTQY
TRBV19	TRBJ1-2	ASSFQVNYGYT
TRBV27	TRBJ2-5	ASRPNGHEETQY
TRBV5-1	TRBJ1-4	ASRPGGLNEKLF
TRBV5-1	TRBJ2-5	ASSRTSGKETQY
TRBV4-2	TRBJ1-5	ASSQDSSNQPQH
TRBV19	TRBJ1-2	ASSVRGTGYT
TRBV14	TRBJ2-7	ASSQGWTSGSPYEQY
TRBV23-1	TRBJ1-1	ASSHLGQGATEAF
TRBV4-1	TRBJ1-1	ASSQVGTGVRTEAF
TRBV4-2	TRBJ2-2	ASSLGTSGNTGELF
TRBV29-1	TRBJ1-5	SVVTGNQPQH
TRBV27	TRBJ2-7	ASSRTGMAYEQY
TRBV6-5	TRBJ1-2	ASSDIPYT
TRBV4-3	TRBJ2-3	ASSQERFNTQY
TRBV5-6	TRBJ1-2	ASSLGGIPYGYT
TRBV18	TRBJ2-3	ASSPRLAGADRTDTQY
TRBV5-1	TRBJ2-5	ASSSLGRGQETQY
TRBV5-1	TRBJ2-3	ASSLAGFPDTQY
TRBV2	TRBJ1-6	ASSEAERHNSPLH